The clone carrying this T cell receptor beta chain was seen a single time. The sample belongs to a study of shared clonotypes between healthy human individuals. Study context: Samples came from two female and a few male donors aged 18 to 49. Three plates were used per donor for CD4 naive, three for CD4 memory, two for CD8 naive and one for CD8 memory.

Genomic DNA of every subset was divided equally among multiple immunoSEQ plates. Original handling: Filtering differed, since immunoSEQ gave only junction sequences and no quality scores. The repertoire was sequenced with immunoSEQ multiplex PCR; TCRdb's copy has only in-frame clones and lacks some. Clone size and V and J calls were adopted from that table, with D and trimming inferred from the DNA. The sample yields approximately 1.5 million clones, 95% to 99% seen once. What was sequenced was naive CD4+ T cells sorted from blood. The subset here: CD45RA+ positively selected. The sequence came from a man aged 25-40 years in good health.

The DNA for the CDR3 is TGTGCCAGCAGCGGGCCCCCCGACAGGGTAGCTAACTATGGCTACACCTTC. Protein product: CASSGPPDRVANYGYTF. This chain uses TRBV9 with TRBJ1-2; 7 bases match TRBD1. Germline CDR1 is SGDLS and CDR2 is YYNGEE. J was trimmed by 0 bases and V by 3 bases; bases with no gene match: 11. This CDR3 comprises 17 residues.